This T cell receptor (beta chain) originates from a study of T-cell memory formation after mild COVID-19. General study points: Memory cells collected pre-infection included some clones that later responded, suggesting cross-reactive memory joined. Whether day 37 second-wave clones are SARS-CoV-2-specific was not confirmed. Clones contracting over day 15 to 85 were CD4/CD8 balanced, with later expanders leaning CD4+.

CDR1 is LGHDT and CDR2 is YNNKEL in the germline V gene (reference sequence). This CDR3 has 15 residues. Trimming at V came to 3 bases and at J to 7 bases, leaving 12 bases not matched to a gene. TCR alpha and TCR beta cDNA libraries carrying sample barcodes and UMIs came from 5'RACE with constant-segment primers. Each CDR3 protein gets one entry after TCRdb re-called the 5' RACE reads with MiXCR. Seen here are about 430,000 distinct CDR3 sequences, approximately 25% observed once, and the top ten hold 8.5% to 10%. To note about this clonotype: The antigen remains unidentified.

The V call is TRBV3-1, the J call TRBJ2-7; 7 bases fit TRBD2. Material for sequencing was PBMCs or a T cell subset sorted from them (not recorded which). The sequence was obtained from an adult woman who had mild COVID-19 (a few samples of this study predate the infection). Cell type and time point are not known. CDR3 in amino acids: CASSHLAAPSSEQYF. CDR3 nucleotide sequence: TGTGCCAGCAGCCATCTAGCGGCCCCCTCGTCGGAGCAGTACTTC.